The TCR beta chain described here comes from a study of pediatric ulcerative colitis. Deletions cut 0 bases from V and 6 bases from J, with 9 bases between. From germline, CDR1 is MNHEY and CDR2 SMNVEV (reference sequence). The CDR3 covers 14 residues. One to two pinch biopsies were taken from the rectum during colonoscopy. Repertoires were generated with immunoSEQ multiplex PCR, while TCRdb's copy carries only in-frame clones and drops some. The sample records approximately 40,000 clones, about 75% being singletons. The rearrangement links TRBV27 to TRBJ1-5, with no clear D. The sequenced sample was gut tissue. The TCR sequence derives from a boy between 10 and 17 years old with severe ulcerative colitis. The CDR3 nucleotides read TGTGCCAGCAGTTTATCGCGGTATGGTCAGCCCCAGCATTTT. Amino acid sequence: CASSLSRYGQPQHF.